A selection of T cell receptor beta chains follows, all from one sample in a study of T cell repertoires in cytomegalovirus infection. The antigens these receptors bind are not known. TCRdb recomputed calls from the reads with MiXCR, one row per CDR3 protein. The sample records roughly 990,000 distinct CDR3 sequences, approximately 31% being singletons. The sequences come from cultured CD8+ T cells from PBMCs, collected from culture after CMV antigen stimulation. The receptors here all came from a human donor in good health (CMV status not recorded). Some clones in this sample may be carry-over from other donors' samples. Both conserved end residues are part of each CDR3. Each record gives: V gene, J gene, clone size, D gene, CDR3 protein, CDR3 DNA. A D gene is named only where the DNA matches it firmly. For some rows the clone size is stated as once, few or many, or as a class when expanded; others skip it.

v_call: TRBV27
j_call: TRBJ2-2
clone_size: few
d_call: TRBD1
cdr3_aa: CASSLGDRTNTGELFF
cdr3_nt: TGTGCCAGCAGTTTAGGGGACAGGACGAACACCGGGGAGCTGTTTTTT

v_call: TRBV6-1
j_call: TRBJ2-5
clone_size: many
d_call: NA
cdr3_aa: CASSEVFRGIETQYF
cdr3_nt: TGTGCCAGCAGTGAAGTGTTTAGGGGGATTGAGACCCAGTACTTC

v_call: TRBV11-3
j_call: TRBJ2-5
clone_size: NA
d_call: NA
cdr3_aa: CASSTRGFETQYF
cdr3_nt: TGTGCCAGCAGCACCAGGGGATTTGAGACCCAGTACTTC

v_call: TRBV12-3/TRBV12-4
j_call: TRBJ1-2
clone_size: NA
d_call: NA
cdr3_aa: CASSSRQAGDYGYTF
cdr3_nt: TGTGCCAGCAGTTCTCGACAGGCGGGGGACTATGGCTACACCTTC

v_call: TRBV4-1
j_call: TRBJ2-1
clone_size: few
d_call: NA
cdr3_aa: CASSQDYGLTYNEQFF
cdr3_nt: TGCGCCAGCAGCCAAGATTACGGGTTAACCTACAATGAGCAGTTCTTC

v_call: TRBV4-1
j_call: TRBJ1-5
clone_size: NA
d_call: NA
cdr3_aa: CASSQVAYGASQPQHF
cdr3_nt: TGCGCCAGCAGCCAAGTAGCGTACGGGGCCAGTCAGCCCCAGCATTTT

v_call: TRBV7-9
j_call: TRBJ2-3
clone_size: NA
d_call: NA
cdr3_aa: CASSTSSAGALGDTQYF
cdr3_nt: TGTGCCAGCAGCACCAGTTCCGCAGGGGCGTTAGGAGATACGCAGTATTTT

v_call: TRBV20-1
j_call: TRBJ1-2
clone_size: NA
d_call: TRBD1
cdr3_aa: CSAREWDRENYGYTF
cdr3_nt: TGCAGTGCTAGAGAATGGGACAGGGAGAACTATGGCTACACCTTC

v_call: TRBV6-2/TRBV6-3
j_call: TRBJ2-1
clone_size: few
d_call: TRBD2
cdr3_aa: CASGPGGRNEQFF
cdr3_nt: TGTGCCAGCGGTCCGGGGGGGAGGAATGAGCAGTTCTTC

v_call: TRBV5-4
j_call: TRBJ2-2
clone_size: many
d_call: TRBD2
cdr3_aa: CASSPTGTSAFTGELFF
cdr3_nt: TGTGCCAGCAGCCCCACGGGGACTAGCGCTTTCACCGGGGAGCTGTTTTTT

v_call: TRBV12-3/TRBV12-4
j_call: TRBJ1-6
clone_size: few
d_call: TRBD1
cdr3_aa: CASSLTGGRNPPLHF
cdr3_nt: TGTGCCAGCAGTCTGACAGGGGGCCGCAACCCACCCCTCCACTTT

v_call: TRBV7-6
j_call: TRBJ2-4
clone_size: NA
d_call: TRBD1
cdr3_aa: CVSSPGTVDYLAKNIQYF
cdr3_nt: TGTGTCAGCAGCCCCGGGACAGTGGATTATTTAGCCAAAAACATTCAGTACTTC

v_call: TRBV27
j_call: TRBJ2-1
clone_size: once
d_call: NA
cdr3_aa: CASSGPSRTSYNEQFF
cdr3_nt: TGTGCCAGCAGTGGCCCTTCTCGCACCTCCTACAATGAGCAGTTCTTC

v_call: TRBV7-2
j_call: TRBJ1-1
clone_size: few
d_call: NA
cdr3_aa: CASSFAGSQGKTFF
cdr3_nt: TGTGCCAGCAGCTTTGCCGGGTCTCAGGGGAAAACTTTCTTT

v_call: TRBV6-2/TRBV6-3
j_call: TRBJ2-1
clone_size: NA
d_call: NA
cdr3_aa: CANRASGLAYNEQFF
cdr3_nt: TGTGCCAACAGGGCCAGCGGCCTAGCCTACAATGAGCAGTTCTTC

v_call: TRBV19
j_call: TRBJ2-3
clone_size: few
d_call: NA
cdr3_aa: CASSKTATDTQYF
cdr3_nt: TGTGCCAGTAGTAAGACAGCGACAGATACGCAGTATTTT

v_call: TRBV10-3
j_call: TRBJ1-1
clone_size: NA
d_call: NA
cdr3_aa: CAISRESEAFF
cdr3_nt: TGTGCCATCAGTCGGGAGAGTGAAGCTTTCTTT

v_call: TRBV5-5
j_call: TRBJ1-3
clone_size: NA
d_call: NA
cdr3_aa: CASSLGSFSGNTIYF
cdr3_nt: TGTGCCAGCAGCCTCGGTAGTTTCTCTGGAAACACCATATATTTT

v_call: TRBV4-2
j_call: TRBJ1-2
clone_size: NA
d_call: NA
cdr3_aa: CASSQGPTTYGYTF
cdr3_nt: TGTGCCAGCAGCCAGGGACCCACAACCTATGGCTACACCTTC

v_call: TRBV5-1
j_call: TRBJ2-1
clone_size: few
d_call: TRBD1
cdr3_aa: CASIPGQGANEQFF
cdr3_nt: TGCGCCAGCATTCCGGGACAGGGGGCTAATGAGCAGTTCTTC

v_call: TRBV4-3
j_call: TRBJ1-2
clone_size: few
d_call: NA
cdr3_aa: CASSQDINKRVNYGYTF
cdr3_nt: TGCGCCAGCAGCCAAGACATCAATAAGAGGGTAAACTATGGCTACACCTTC

v_call: TRBV14
j_call: TRBJ2-7
clone_size: few
d_call: NA
cdr3_aa: CASSQETGLSYEQYF
cdr3_nt: TGTGCCAGCAGCCAAGAAACAGGGCTCTCCTACGAGCAGTACTTC

v_call: TRBV29-1
j_call: TRBJ1-2
clone_size: NA
d_call: NA
cdr3_aa: CSAPGEGERGYTF
cdr3_nt: TGCAGCGCCCCAGGGGAGGGGGAGAGGGGCTACACCTTC

v_call: TRBV6-5
j_call: TRBJ2-1
clone_size: few
d_call: NA
cdr3_aa: CASSYSPSDPGKQFF
cdr3_nt: TGTGCCAGCAGTTACTCGCCTAGCGACCCCGGGAAGCAGTTCTTC

v_call: TRBV7-4
j_call: TRBJ2-7
clone_size: NA
d_call: NA
cdr3_aa: CASSLAQSGSEQYF
cdr3_nt: TGTGCCAGCAGCTTAGCGCAGTCAGGCTCCGAGCAGTACTTC

v_call: TRBV13
j_call: TRBJ2-5
clone_size: NA
d_call: NA
cdr3_aa: CASSSRGDTEETQYF
cdr3_nt: TGTGCCAGCAGCTCCCGAGGGGATACGGAAGAGACCCAGTACTTC

v_call: TRBV12-3/TRBV12-4
j_call: TRBJ1-2
clone_size: few
d_call: NA
cdr3_aa: CASSRTGLGYTF
cdr3_nt: TGTGCCAGCAGTCGAACAGGGCTCGGCTACACCTTC

v_call: TRBV28
j_call: TRBJ2-2
clone_size: NA
d_call: NA
cdr3_aa: CASSLSWGGAGELFF
cdr3_nt: TGTGCCAGCAGTTTATCCTGGGGCGGCGCCGGGGAGCTGTTTTTT

v_call: TRBV7-8
j_call: TRBJ2-2
clone_size: few
d_call: NA
cdr3_aa: CASRVVTGELFF
cdr3_nt: TGTGCCAGCAGGGTAGTCACCGGGGAGCTGTTTTTT

v_call: TRBV4-3
j_call: TRBJ1-5
clone_size: NA
d_call: NA
cdr3_aa: CASSLGGLSPQHF
cdr3_nt: TGCGCCAGCAGCCTCGGAGGACTATCGCCCCAGCATTTT

v_call: TRBV7-9
j_call: TRBJ2-2
clone_size: many
d_call: TRBD1
cdr3_aa: CASSGDSNTGELFF
cdr3_nt: TGTGCCAGCAGCGGGGACAGTAACACCGGGGAGCTGTTTTTT

v_call: TRBV27
j_call: TRBJ1-6
clone_size: once
d_call: NA
cdr3_aa: CASSLPGAGSPLHF
cdr3_nt: TGTGCCAGCAGTTTACCGGGGGCAGGGTCACCCCTCCACTTT

v_call: TRBV27
j_call: TRBJ2-1
clone_size: NA
d_call: NA
cdr3_aa: CATVKANEQFF
cdr3_nt: TGTGCCACCGTGAAAGCCAATGAGCAGTTCTTC

v_call: TRBV10-3
j_call: TRBJ2-5
clone_size: few
d_call: NA
cdr3_aa: CAISLGPRETQYF
cdr3_nt: TGTGCCATCTCGTTAGGTCCGCGGGAGACCCAGTACTTC

v_call: TRBV18
j_call: TRBJ2-5
clone_size: few
d_call: NA
cdr3_aa: CASSPGLESQETQYF
cdr3_nt: TGTGCCAGCTCACCAGGTTTGGAGAGCCAAGAGACCCAGTACTTC

v_call: TRBV7-4
j_call: TRBJ2-3
clone_size: NA
d_call: NA
cdr3_aa: CASSHGNQGIIEAYF
cdr3_nt: TGTGCCAGCAGCCATGGCAACCAGGGTATCATAGAGGCGTATTTT

v_call: TRBV12-3/TRBV12-4
j_call: TRBJ2-5
clone_size: once
d_call: NA
cdr3_aa: CASSFPLAETQYF
cdr3_nt: TGTGCCAGCAGTTTTCCCTTGGCGGAGACCCAGTACTTC

v_call: TRBV20-1
j_call: TRBJ1-5
clone_size: NA
d_call: NA
cdr3_aa: CSAPPQGTLGPQHF
cdr3_nt: TGCAGTGCTCCCCCCCAGGGGACCCTAGGGCCCCAGCATTTT

v_call: TRBV27
j_call: TRBJ1-1
clone_size: NA
d_call: NA
cdr3_aa: CASSLGHALNTEAFF
cdr3_nt: TGTGCCAGCAGTTTAGGACACGCGTTGAACACTGAAGCTTTCTTT

v_call: TRBV10-3
j_call: TRBJ1-3
clone_size: NA
d_call: NA
cdr3_aa: CAISEPTGNTIYF
cdr3_nt: TGTGCCATCAGTGAACCCACGGGAAACACCATATATTTT

v_call: TRBV6-1
j_call: TRBJ1-1
clone_size: few
d_call: NA
cdr3_aa: CASSELGTYYTEAFF
cdr3_nt: TGTGCCAGCAGTGAGCTCGGGACCTATTATACTGAAGCTTTCTTT

v_call: TRBV6-2/TRBV6-3
j_call: TRBJ1-2
clone_size: NA
d_call: NA
cdr3_aa: CASSYEGVEIMYGYTF
cdr3_nt: TGTGCCAGCAGTTACGAGGGAGTCGAAATTATGTATGGCTACACCTTC

v_call: TRBV12-3/TRBV12-4
j_call: TRBJ1-5
clone_size: NA
d_call: TRBD1
cdr3_aa: CASSYHAGTGAQHF
cdr3_nt: TGTGCCAGCAGTTATCATGCCGGGACAGGGGCCCAGCATTTT

v_call: TRBV9
j_call: TRBJ2-5
clone_size: once
d_call: TRBD2
cdr3_aa: CASSGGGSQETQYF
cdr3_nt: TGTGCCAGCAGCGGGGGGGGGTCCCAAGAGACCCAGTACTTC

v_call: TRBV6-5
j_call: TRBJ2-5
clone_size: NA
d_call: TRBD2
cdr3_aa: CASSYLAGADQETQYF
cdr3_nt: TGTGCCAGCAGTTATTTAGCGGGCGCGGACCAAGAGACCCAGTACTTC

v_call: TRBV19
j_call: TRBJ1-1
clone_size: NA
d_call: NA
cdr3_aa: CASSIFQGEAFF
cdr3_nt: TGTGCCAGTAGTATTTTTCAGGGAGAAGCTTTCTTT